The 8 T cell receptor beta chains below come from one sample, sequenced in a study of blood T cell repertoires in COVID-19 (dated by TCRdb to 2020 to 2022). The protocol used for the library was the immunoSEQ multiplex PCR assay. As stored in TCRdb, this immuneACCESS dataset retains in-frame rearrangements with V and J assigned. A fraction of the clones does not appear; measured against another copy, unresolved V genes explain less than half of the discrepancy, and the remainder lacks a known reason. The sample profile shows 250,000 to 350,000 clones; roughly 84% of them were found once. The ten largest clones represent roughly 1.5% of the sample. Input material: peripheral blood. The receptor set was obtained from a human donor with COVID-19, enrolled during active disease. The donor label of this sample is uncertain.

V usage is TRBV5-1 and J usage is TRBJ1-5, with 7 positions matching TRBD1. V shed 5 bases, J shed 0 bases, and the junction held 5 bases outside the gene matches. Germline V gives CDR1 SGHRS, CDR2 YFSETQ. This CDR3 has 15 amino acids. CDR3 protein: CASRTGSVSNQPQHF. DNA for the CDR3: TGCGCCAGCAGGACAGGGTCGGTTAGCAATCAGCCCCAGCATTTT.

The chain couples TRBV29-1 to TRBJ2-5; TRBD1 might be the D (7 bases). V lost 4 bases and J lost 5, with 20 bases in between. Germline assignment: CDR1 SQVTM and CDR2 ANQGSEA. The CDR3 covers 15 residues. The CDR3 loop is CSVARAGTDRETQYF. CDR3 bases: TGCAGCGTTGCTCGGGCGGGGACAGACAGGGAGACCCAGTACTTC.

As DNA, the CDR3 is TGTGCCAGCAGGTTCACAGGGGCCAGGGGCTATGGCTACACCTTC. This codes for CASRFTGARGYGYTF. This chain joins TRBV7-2 and TRBJ1-2; TRBD1 aligns across 7 bases. This CDR3 has 15 residues. CDR1 and CDR2 (germline): SGHTA, FQGNSA. Losses at the gene ends were 6 bases for V and 4 bases for J; bases not matched to a gene: 11.

This clone was seen a few times. This chain joins TRBV9 and TRBJ2-1; TRBD2 aligns across 7 bases. The CDR3 is 13 residues long. The germline CDR1 and CDR2 sequences are SGDLS and YYNGEE. Germline trimming cut 2 bases from V and 6 bases from J; bases unmatched to any gene: 2. The CDR3 loop reads CASSVGTTNEQFF. The CDR3 DNA is TGTGCCAGCAGCGTCGGGACTACCAATGAGCAGTTCTTC.

The chain combines TRBV5-4 with TRBJ2-7; 15 bases agree with TRBD2. The germline gives CDR1 SGHNT, CDR2 YYREEE (reference sequence). V was clipped by 4 bases and J by 1 base; unmatched bases: 6. The CDR3 contains 17 residues. The CDR3 DNA sequence: TGTGCCAGCAGCCTGGGACTAGCGGGAGGTGGGTCCTACGAGCAGTACTTC. It is translated as CASSLGLAGGGSYEQYF.

The chain links TRBV28 to TRBJ2-7; D not resolved. The length of the CDR3 is 17 residues. Germline CDR1 is MDHEN and CDR2 is SYDVKM. Trimming took off 5 bases at V and 2 bases at J, with 22 bases between the two ends. CDR3 DNA: TGTGCCAGCAGTCTCCCCGCAGGTTCTTCCACCCCCTACGAGCAGTACTTC. Translated: CASSLPAGSSTPYEQYF.

The chain combines TRBV3-1 (or the pseudogene TRBV3-2) with TRBJ2-1; maybe TRBD2 (6 bases). Germline V lookup: CDR1 LGHDT, CDR2 YNNKEL (reference sequence). V dropped 4 bases and J dropped 5 bases, with 18 bases sitting between them. CDR3 length: 16 residues. DNA for the CDR3: TGTGCCAGCAGCCCCGAGACTAGGGGCGGGAACAATGAGCAGTTCTTC. This sequence encodes CASSPETRGGNNEQFF.

The rearrangement links TRBV19 to TRBJ2-5; TRBD1 matches at 8 bases. Germline loops: CDR1 LNHDA, CDR2 SQIVND (reference sequence). The CDR3 has 15 amino acids. V lost 5 bases to trimming and J lost 2 bases; unmatched junction nucleotides: 7. The CDR3 region is CASSAGQGQQETQYF. The CDR3 nucleotides read TGTGCCAGTAGTGCTGGACAGGGACAACAAGAGACCCAGTACTTC.